The clone carrying this T cell receptor beta chain was counted a few times. The sample originates from a study of identical twins. Healthy Caucasians supplied all donations. This CDR3 is built from 16 residues. Losses at the gene ends were 4 bases for V and 2 bases for J; bases not matched to a gene: 13. Germline lookup yields CDR1 SQVTM and CDR2 ANQGSEA. MiXCR, run by TCRdb on the 5' RACE reads, gives a single entry per CDR3 protein. Of about 520,000 distinct CDR3 sequences in the sample, 20% to 25% were seen once. The sample also formed part of further work on T cells expressing NK-cell markers. From that paper: The authors restricted sorting to alpha-beta TCR T cells with an anti-gamma-delta TCR antibody in several experiments. There were a few donors in whom these clonotypes also led the CD3+CD56-NKG2C+ fraction.

The sample taken for sequencing was CD4+ T cells sorted from blood. This clonotype was obtained from a woman aged 18-30 years in good health. This chain joins TRBV29-1 and TRBJ2-7, with 8 bases lining up with TRBD2. CDR3 region: CSVVTLGGAGAYEQYF. The DNA for the CDR3 is TGCAGCGTTGTAACTTTGGGGGGAGCGGGGGCCTACGAGCAGTACTTC.